This passage covers 22 T cell receptor beta chains from one sample sequenced in a study of blood T cell repertoires in COVID-19. The protocol was immunoSEQ multiplex PCR, while the TCRdb copy is restricted to in-frame clones and leaves out a portion. The data contain about 200,000 clones, around 75% of them singletons. Source material: peripheral blood. Receptor source: a woman aged 40 to 50 with COVID-19, enrolled during active disease.

The rearrangement joins TRBV6-5 to TRBJ1-5; weak D call: TRBD1 (6 bases). This CDR3 has 14 residues. CDR1 is MNHEY and CDR2 is SVGAGI in the germline V gene. V gave up 7 bases and J gave up 0 bases, with 10 bases separating them. CDR3 residues: CASINRASNQPQHF. Here the CDR3 DNA reads TGTGCCAGCATCAACAGGGCTAGCAATCAGCCCCAGCATTTT.

The rearrangement joins TRBV9 to TRBJ2-7; TRBD1 matches at 11 bases. Germline loops: CDR1 SGDLS, CDR2 YYNGEE. Trimming removed 3 bases from V and 7 bases from J; junction bases left unmatched: 6. The CDR3 consists of 14 residues. The CDR3 sequence is CASSAGQGAFEQYF. Written as DNA, the CDR3 is TGTGCCAGCAGCGCCGGACAGGGGGCGTTTGAGCAGTACTTC.

Only a few counts were recorded for this clone. The chain combines TRBV10-1 with TRBJ2-7; 13 bases align to TRBD2. J lost 1 base, V lost 4 bases, and 1 base had no gene match. This CDR3 comprises 15 residues. CDR1 is WNHNN, CDR2 SYGVQD, per germline (reference sequence). CDR3 residues: CASSGGLAGSYEQYF. The CDR3 region has the DNA TGCGCCAGCAGTGGGGGACTAGCGGGATCCTACGAGCAGTACTTC.

The count of this clone is one. The chain joins TRBV18 to TRBJ2-5, with D possibly TRBD2 on 7 matching bases. This CDR3 is 14 amino acids long. CDR1 is KGHSH, CDR2 LQKENI, per germline. Trimming stripped 1 base from V and 2 bases from J, with 8 bases between. Written as DNA, the CDR3 is TGTGCCAGCTCACCACAGGGGGGGCAAGAGACCCAGTACTTC. Encoded protein: CASSPQGGQETQYF.

This chain joins TRBV20-1 and TRBJ2-3, with 8 bases identical to TRBD1. The CDR3 runs to 11 residues. V lost 6 bases to trimming and J lost 5 bases; unmatched junction nucleotides: 1. Germline V gene data show CDR1 as DFQATT and CDR2 as SNEGSKA (reference sequence). CDR3 DNA sequence: TGCAGTGCAGGACAGGGAGATACGCAGTATTTT. Translating it yields CSAGQGDTQYF.

V gene TRBV12-3 or TRBV12-4 combines with J gene TRBJ1-4; D gene uncertain. The V end lost 3 bases, the J end lost 7 bases, and 3 bases lay between the germline ends. This CDR3 region has 11 residues. The CDR3 nucleotides are TGTGCCAGCAGTTTCCGTGAAAAACTGTTTTTT. It specifies CASSFREKLFF.

The table lists this clone with a count of one. The chain employs TRBV2 and TRBJ2-1; D not certain. The CDR3 is 12 residues long. The V and J ends lost 5 bases and 8 bases respectively, with 10 bases between them. Germline CDR1 reads SNHLY; CDR2 reads FYNNEI. CDR3 region: CASSRGDDEQFF. CDR3 DNA: TGTGCCAGCAGTCGTGGAGACGATGAGCAGTTCTTC.

V gene TRBV7-8 combines with J gene TRBJ1-6; D is possibly TRBD1 (6 bases). From germline, CDR1 is SGHVS and CDR2 FQNEAQ. Trimming took 0 bases from V and 9 from J, leaving 9 bases between them. The CDR3 totals 14 residues. This chain's CDR3 is CASSLAQGGSPLHF. CDR3 DNA: TGTGCCAGCAGCTTAGCACAGGGCGGTTCACCCCTCCACTTT.

This clone turned up a few times. This rearrangement joins TRBV2 to TRBJ2-7, with 8 nucleotides matching TRBD1. The CDR3 is 13 amino acids. Germline lookup yields CDR1 SNHLY and CDR2 FYNNEI. Trimming cost V 7 bases and J 2 bases; bases outside gene matches: 4. DNA for the CDR3: TGTGCCAGCACCGACAGGGGAACCTACGAGCAGTACTTC. It translates to CASTDRGTYEQYF.

This chain joins TRBV2 and TRBJ1-6, with a tentative D call TRBD1 (5 bases). Germline lookup yields CDR1 SNHLY and CDR2 FYNNEI. The CDR3 has 12 amino acids. CDR3 loop: CVKTAPNSPLHF. The DNA of the CDR3 is TGTGTCAAGACAGCGCCGAACTCACCCCTCCACTTT.

This clone was recorded a few times. CDR3: CAWGTGRTTTGELFF. CDR3 coding DNA: TGTGCCTGGGGGACAGGGCGAACGACCACCGGGGAGCTGTTTTTT. The rearrangement uses TRBV30 and TRBJ2-2, with 9 bases lining up with TRBD1. Trimming took 5 bases from V and 4 from J; bases not matched to a gene: 8. The CDR3 is 15 amino acids. Germline lookup yields CDR1 GTSNPN and CDR2 SVGIG (reference sequence).

The chain links TRBV28 to TRBJ2-7, with TRBD1 matching 10 bases. Per germline, CDR1 MDHEN and CDR2 SYDVKM. The CDR3 sequence is 17 residues long. V shed 5 bases, J shed 3 bases, and the junction held 13 bases outside the gene matches. The CDR3 sequence: CASSPPKDRGNLYEQYF. The CDR3 DNA sequence: TGTGCCAGCAGTCCACCTAAGGACAGGGGGAACCTCTACGAGCAGTACTTC.

The chain couples TRBV5-1 to TRBJ2-1; TRBD2 agrees at 14 bases. V dropped 3 bases and J dropped 5; count of bases not matched to a gene: 1. Germline V gene lookup returns CDR1 SGHRS and CDR2 YFSETQ. This CDR3 contains 15 residues. CDR3 protein: CASSWTSGGHNEQFF. The CDR3 DNA is TGCGCCAGCAGCTGGACTAGCGGGGGGCACAATGAGCAGTTCTTC. The whole variable domain, remainder taken from reference TRBV5-1 and TRBJ2-1, is KAGVTQTPRYLIKTRGQQVTLSCSPISGHRSVSWYQQTPGQGLQFLFEYFSETQRNKGNFPGRFSGRQFSNSRSEMNVSTLELGDSALYLCASSWTSGGHNEQFFGPGTRLTVL.

The chain couples TRBV4-3 to TRBJ2-1; TRBD2 matches at 7 bases. The CDR3 has 15 amino acids. V shed 0 bases and J 4 bases; nucleotides not matched to a gene: 3. Germline V gene lookup returns CDR1 LGHNA and CDR2 YSLEER. The CDR3 DNA is TGCGCCAGCAGCCAAGAGAACGGGGGGTACAATGAGCAGTTCTTC. Its translation is CASSQENGGYNEQFF.

This chain uses TRBV25-1 with TRBJ2-2, with TRBD1 as a possible D gene (6 bases). CDR1 and CDR2 from the germline V gene are MGHDK and SYGVNS. V dropped 4 bases and J dropped 8 bases, with 14 bases sitting between them. This CDR3 region has 14 residues. For the CDR3, the DNA is TGTGCCAGCAGTGGCGACAGGCGAACGGGGGAGCTGTTTTTT. Translated, it gives CASSGDRRTGELFF.

This sequence joins TRBV18 and TRBJ1-4; possibly TRBD1 for D (5 bases). CDR3 length equals 14 residues. V was trimmed by 6 bases and J by 6 bases, leaving 14 bases between them. CDR1 KGHSH and CDR2 LQKENI come from the germline V gene. The CDR3 reads CASSLDSSYEKLFF. For the CDR3, the DNA is TGTGCCAGCTCCCTCGACAGTTCGTATGAAAAACTGTTTTTT.

The genes are TRBV2 and TRBJ2-1, with D uncertain. Trimming took 4 bases from V and 5 from J, leaving 6 bases between them. This CDR3 is built from 12 residues. Germline CDR1 reads SNHLY; CDR2 reads FYNNEI. CDR3: CASSVRDNEQFF. Here the CDR3 DNA reads TGTGCCAGCAGTGTCCGGGACAATGAGCAGTTCTTC.

V usage is TRBV12-3 or TRBV12-4 and J usage is TRBJ1-2; D not certain. CDR3 length equals 12 residues. V lost 0 bases to trimming and J lost 7 bases, with 6 bases between them. This chain's CDR3 is CASSLAFRGYTF. Written as DNA, the CDR3 is TGTGCCAGCAGTTTAGCGTTCCGTGGCTACACCTTC.

The V gene is TRBV5-8, the J gene TRBJ1-4, with a weak D call TRBD1 (5 bases). V was cut by 1 base and J by 10 bases, with 5 bases left in between. The CDR3 is 11 amino acids. The germline V gene has CDR1 SGHTS and CDR2 YDEGEE. The CDR3 region is CASSLRGKLFF. DNA for the CDR3: TGTGCCAGCAGCTTGAGGGGAAAACTGTTTTTT. Supplemented by reference TRBV5-8 and TRBJ1-4, the full variable domain reads EAGVTQSPTHLIKTRGQQATLRCSPISGHTSVYWYQQALGLGLQFLLWYDEGEERNRGNFPPRFSGRQFPNYSSELNVNALELEDSALYLCASSLRGKLFFGSGTQLSVL.

The CDR3 nucleotides are TGCAGCGTTGGTAACCCGGAGACCGGGGAGCTGTTTTTT. Translated, it gives CSVGNPETGELFF. V gene TRBV29-1 combines with J gene TRBJ2-2; no clear D. Germline CDR1 and CDR2: SQVTM and ANQGSEA. The CDR3 is 13 amino acids. Trimming left V 4 bases short and J 5 bases short, with 11 bases between.

This clone turned up a few times. The gene calls are TRBV3-1 (or the pseudogene TRBV3-2) and TRBJ2-1; 9 positions match TRBD2. Germline CDR1 is LGHDT and CDR2 is YNNKEL (reference sequence). The CDR3 length is 15 residues. V gave up 4 bases and J gave up 2 bases; unmatched junction bases: 3. The CDR3 DNA reads as TGTGCCAGCAGCCTAGCGGGAGTCACCTACAATGAGCAGTTCTTC. Translated: CASSLAGVTYNEQFF.

This clone has just a few counts. This sequence joins TRBV6-2 or TRBV6-3 and TRBJ1-5; 10 bases fit TRBD1. The ends lost 2 bases at V and 2 bases at J; junction bases unmatched: 9. Per the germline V gene, CDR1 is MNHEY and CDR2 is SVGEGT. There are 18 residues in the CDR3. The CDR3 reads CASSYPRTGGERNQPQHF. In nucleotides, the CDR3 is TGTGCCAGCAGTTACCCTAGGACAGGGGGAGAGCGCAATCAGCCCCAGCATTTT.